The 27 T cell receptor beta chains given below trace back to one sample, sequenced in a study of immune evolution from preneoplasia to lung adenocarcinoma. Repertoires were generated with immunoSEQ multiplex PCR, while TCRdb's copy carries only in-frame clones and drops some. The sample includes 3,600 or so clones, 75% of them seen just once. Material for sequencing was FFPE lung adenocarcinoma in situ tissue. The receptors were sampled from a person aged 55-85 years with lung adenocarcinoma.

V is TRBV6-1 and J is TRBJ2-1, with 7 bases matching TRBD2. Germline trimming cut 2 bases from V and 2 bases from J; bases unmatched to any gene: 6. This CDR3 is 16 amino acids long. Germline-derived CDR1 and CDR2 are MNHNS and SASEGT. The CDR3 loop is CASSELWEGPYNEQFF. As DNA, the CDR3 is TGTGCCAGCAGTGAACTTTGGGAGGGTCCCTACAATGAGCAGTTCTTC.

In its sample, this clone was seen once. In DNA form, the CDR3 reads TGTGCCAGTAGTATAGGAGGAACAGGGTACCCTGAAGCTTTCTTT. Residues: CASSIGGTGYPEAFF. V gene TRBV19 combines with J gene TRBJ1-1; D may be TRBD1 (6 bases). V lost 1 base and J 6 bases, leaving 15 bases between the germline ends. The CDR3 runs to 15 residues. Per the germline V gene, CDR1 is LNHDA and CDR2 is SQIVND (reference sequence).

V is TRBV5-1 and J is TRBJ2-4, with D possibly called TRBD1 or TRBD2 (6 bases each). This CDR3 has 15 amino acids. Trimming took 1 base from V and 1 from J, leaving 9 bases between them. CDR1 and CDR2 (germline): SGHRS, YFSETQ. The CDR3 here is CASSLMGGAKNIQYF. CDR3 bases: TGCGCCAGCAGCTTGATGGGGGGCGCCAAAAACATTCAGTACTTC.

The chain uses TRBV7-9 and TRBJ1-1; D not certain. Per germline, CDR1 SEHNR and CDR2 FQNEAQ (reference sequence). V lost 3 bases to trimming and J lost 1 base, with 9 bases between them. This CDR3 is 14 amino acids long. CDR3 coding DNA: TGTGCCAGCAGCTTTGAGGGCTCGAACACTGAAGCTTTCTTT. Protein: CASSFEGSNTEAFF.

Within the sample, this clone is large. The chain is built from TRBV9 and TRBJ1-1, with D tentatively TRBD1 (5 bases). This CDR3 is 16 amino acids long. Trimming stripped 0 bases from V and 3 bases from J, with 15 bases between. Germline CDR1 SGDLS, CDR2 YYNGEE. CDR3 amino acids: CASSVEGGTRYTEAFF. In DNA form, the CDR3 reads TGTGCCAGCAGCGTAGAGGGCGGGACGAGGTACACTGAAGCTTTCTTT.

The CDR3 nucleotides read TGCGCCAGCAGGCGGGGACAGGAGAATTCACCCCTCCACTTT. It yields the protein CASRRGQENSPLHF. This sequence joins TRBV5-1 and TRBJ1-6; TRBD1 agrees at 8 bases. CDR1 is SGHRS and CDR2 is YFSETQ in the germline V gene. V was pared by 5 bases and J by 7 bases, with 5 bases of the junction left unmatched. This CDR3 contains 14 residues.

The CDR3, as DNA: TGCGCCAGCAGCTTGGGGACTAGCGCGCTGAACACCGGGGAGCTGTTTTTT. It is translated as CASSLGTSALNTGELFF. V is TRBV5-1 and J is TRBJ2-2, with 9 bases that match TRBD2. The length of the CDR3 is 17 residues. V gave up 0 bases and J gave up 1 base; unmatched junction bases: 4. CDR1 and CDR2 from the germline V gene are SGHRS and YFSETQ.

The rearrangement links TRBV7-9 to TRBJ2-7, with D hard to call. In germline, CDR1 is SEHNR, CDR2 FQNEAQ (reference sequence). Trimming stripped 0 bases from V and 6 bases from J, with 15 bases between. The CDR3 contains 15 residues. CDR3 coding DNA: TGTGCCAGCAGCTTAGCGTTTGGGCCATCGGGCGAGCAGTACTTC. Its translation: CASSLAFGPSGEQYF.

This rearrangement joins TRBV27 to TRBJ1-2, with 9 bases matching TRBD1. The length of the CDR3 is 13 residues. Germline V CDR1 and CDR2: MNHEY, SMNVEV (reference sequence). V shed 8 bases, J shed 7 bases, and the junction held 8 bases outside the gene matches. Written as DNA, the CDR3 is TGTGCCAGCGCTACAGGGGGCCGAAGTGGCTACACCTTC. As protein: CASATGGRSGYTF.

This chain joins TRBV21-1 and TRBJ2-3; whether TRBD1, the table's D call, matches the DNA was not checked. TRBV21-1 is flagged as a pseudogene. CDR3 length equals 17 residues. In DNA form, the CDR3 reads TGTGCCAGCAGCAAACAGACGACAGGGCCACCGGCAGATACGCAGTATTTT. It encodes CASSKQTTGPPADTQYF.

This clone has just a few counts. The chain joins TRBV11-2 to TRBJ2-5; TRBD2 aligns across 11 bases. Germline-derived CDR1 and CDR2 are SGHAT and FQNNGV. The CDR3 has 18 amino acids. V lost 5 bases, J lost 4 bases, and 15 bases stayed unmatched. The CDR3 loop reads CASSPPGSGGALGETQYF. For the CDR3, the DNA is TGTGCCAGCAGCCCTCCTGGTAGCGGGGGGGCCCTGGGAGAGACCCAGTACTTC.

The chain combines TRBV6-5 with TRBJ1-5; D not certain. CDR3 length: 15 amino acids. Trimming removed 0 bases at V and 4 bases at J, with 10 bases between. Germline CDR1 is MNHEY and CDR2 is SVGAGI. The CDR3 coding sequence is TGTGCCAGCAGTTACTCCCCGGACGCGAATCAGCCCCAGCATTTT. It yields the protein CASSYSPDANQPQHF.

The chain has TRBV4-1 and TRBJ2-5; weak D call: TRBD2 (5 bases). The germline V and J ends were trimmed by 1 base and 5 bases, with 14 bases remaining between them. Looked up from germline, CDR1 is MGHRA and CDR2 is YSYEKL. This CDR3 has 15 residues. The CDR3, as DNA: TGCGCCAGCAGCCAAGCAAATCCCACGGGGGAGACCCAGTACTTC. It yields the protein CASSQANPTGETQYF.

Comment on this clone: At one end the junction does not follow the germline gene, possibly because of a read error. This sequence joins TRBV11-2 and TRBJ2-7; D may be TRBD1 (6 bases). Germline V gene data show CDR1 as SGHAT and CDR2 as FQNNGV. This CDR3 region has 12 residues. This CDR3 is CASSSTTGKQYF. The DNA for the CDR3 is TGTGCCAGCAGCTCAACAACAGGGAAGCAGTATTTC.

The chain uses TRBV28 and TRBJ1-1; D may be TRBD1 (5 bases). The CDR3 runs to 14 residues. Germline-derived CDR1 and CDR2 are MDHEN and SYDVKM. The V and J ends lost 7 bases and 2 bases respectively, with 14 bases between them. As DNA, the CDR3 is TGTGCCAGCACCCCAGTCTGGGACAACACTGAAGCTTTCTTT. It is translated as CASTPVWDNTEAFF.

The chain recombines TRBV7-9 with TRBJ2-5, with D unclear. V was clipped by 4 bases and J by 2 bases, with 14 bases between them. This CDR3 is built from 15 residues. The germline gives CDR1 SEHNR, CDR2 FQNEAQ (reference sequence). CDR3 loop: CASSSPKTEQETQYF. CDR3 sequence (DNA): TGTGCCAGCAGCTCCCCCAAGACTGAACAAGAGACCCAGTACTTC. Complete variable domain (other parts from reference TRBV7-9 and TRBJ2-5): DTGVSQNPRHKITKRGQNVTFRCDPISEHNRLYWYRQTLGQGPEFLTYFQNEAQLEKSRLLSDRFSAERPKGSFSTLEIQRTEQGDSAMYLCASSSPKTEQETQYFGPGTRLLVL.

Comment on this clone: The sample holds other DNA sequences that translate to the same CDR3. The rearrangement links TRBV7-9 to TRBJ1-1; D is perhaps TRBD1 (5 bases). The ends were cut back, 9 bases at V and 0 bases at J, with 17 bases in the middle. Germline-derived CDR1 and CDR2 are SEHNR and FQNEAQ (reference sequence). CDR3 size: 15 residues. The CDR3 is CASTGAAAMNTEAFF. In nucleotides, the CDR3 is TGTGCCAGTACCGGGGCGGCAGCTATGAACACTGAAGCTTTCTTT. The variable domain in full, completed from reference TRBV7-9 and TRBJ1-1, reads DTGVSQNPRHKITKRGQNVTFRCDPISEHNRLYWYRQTLGQGPEFLTYFQNEAQLEKSRLLSDRFSAERPKGSFSTLEIQRTEQGDSAMYLCASTGAAAMNTEAFFGQGTRLTVV.

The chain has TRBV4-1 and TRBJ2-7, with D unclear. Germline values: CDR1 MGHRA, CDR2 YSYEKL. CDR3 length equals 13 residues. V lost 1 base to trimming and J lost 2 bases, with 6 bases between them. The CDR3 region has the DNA TGCGCCAGCAGCCAAGTTACAGCCTACGAGCAGTACTTC. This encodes CASSQVTAYEQYF.

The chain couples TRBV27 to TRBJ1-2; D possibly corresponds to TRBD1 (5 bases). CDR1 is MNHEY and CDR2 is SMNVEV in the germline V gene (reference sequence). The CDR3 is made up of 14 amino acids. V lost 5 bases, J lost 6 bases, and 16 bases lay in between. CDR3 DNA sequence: TGTGCCAGCAGTAAAGGGGCGGGTTCGCATGGCTACACCTTC. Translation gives CASSKGAGSHGYTF.

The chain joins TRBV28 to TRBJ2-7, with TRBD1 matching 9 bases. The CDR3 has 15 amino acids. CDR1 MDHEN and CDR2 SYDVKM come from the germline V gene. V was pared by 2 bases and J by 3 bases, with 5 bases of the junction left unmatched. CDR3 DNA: TGTGCCAGCAGTTTAACCGGGACAGGGATCTACGAGCAGTACTTC. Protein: CASSLTGTGIYEQYF. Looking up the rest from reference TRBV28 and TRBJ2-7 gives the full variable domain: DVKVTQSSRYLVKRTGEKVFLECVQDMDHENMFWYRQDPGLGLRLIYFSYDVKMKEKGDIPEGYSVSREKKERFSLILESASTNQTSMYLCASSLTGTGIYEQYFGPGTRLTVT.

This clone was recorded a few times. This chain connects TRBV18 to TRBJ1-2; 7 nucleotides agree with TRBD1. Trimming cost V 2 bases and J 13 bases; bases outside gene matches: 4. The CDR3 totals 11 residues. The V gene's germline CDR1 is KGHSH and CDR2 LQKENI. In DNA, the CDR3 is TGTGCCAGCTCACCAGAACAGGGGCTCACCTTC. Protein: CASSPEQGLTF.

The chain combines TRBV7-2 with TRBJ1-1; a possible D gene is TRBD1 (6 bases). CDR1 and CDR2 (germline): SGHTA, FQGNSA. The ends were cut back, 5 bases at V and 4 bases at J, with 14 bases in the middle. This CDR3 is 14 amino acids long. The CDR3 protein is CASSHLGTSTEAFF. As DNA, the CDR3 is TGTGCCAGCAGCCACCTCGGGACAAGCACTGAAGCTTTCTTT.

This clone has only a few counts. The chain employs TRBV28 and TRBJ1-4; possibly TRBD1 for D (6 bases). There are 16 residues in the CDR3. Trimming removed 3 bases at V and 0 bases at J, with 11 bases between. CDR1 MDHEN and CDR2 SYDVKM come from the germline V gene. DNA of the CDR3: TGTGCCAGCAGTTTGACAGGCAGAACAACTAATGAAAAACTGTTTTTT. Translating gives CASSLTGRTTNEKLFF.

This chain's CDR3 is CASSPLGSPSYEQYF. The CDR3 DNA reads as TGTGCCAGCAGCCCTCTAGGTTCCCCTTCCTACGAGCAGTACTTC. The chain joins TRBV9 to TRBJ2-7, with D unresolved. The length of the CDR3 is 15 residues. Trimming took off 4 bases at V and 1 base at J, with 15 bases between the two ends. In germline, CDR1 is SGDLS, CDR2 YYNGEE.

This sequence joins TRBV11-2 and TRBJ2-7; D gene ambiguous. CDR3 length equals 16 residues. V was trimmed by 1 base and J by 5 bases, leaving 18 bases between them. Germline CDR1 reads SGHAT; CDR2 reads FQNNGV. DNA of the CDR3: TGTGCCAGCAGCTTAGCTTTCGTGGGATTGTCCGACGAGCAGTACTTC. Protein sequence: CASSLAFVGLSDEQYF.

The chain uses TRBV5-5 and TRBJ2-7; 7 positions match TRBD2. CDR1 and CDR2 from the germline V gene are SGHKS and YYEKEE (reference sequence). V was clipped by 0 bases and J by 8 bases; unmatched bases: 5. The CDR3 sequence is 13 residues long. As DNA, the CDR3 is TGTGCCAGCAGCTTGGGGGGGGAGGGTAAGCAGTACTTC. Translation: CASSLGGEGKQYF.

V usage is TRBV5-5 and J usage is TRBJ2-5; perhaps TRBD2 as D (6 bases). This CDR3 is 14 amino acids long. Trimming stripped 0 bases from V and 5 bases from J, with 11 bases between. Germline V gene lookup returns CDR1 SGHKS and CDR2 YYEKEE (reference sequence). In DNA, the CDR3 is TGTGCCAGCAGCTTGGGGCTAGCGCAGGAGACCCAGTACTTC. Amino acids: CASSLGLAQETQYF.